This paragraph reports one T cell receptor beta chain. V was cut by 4 bases and J by 1 base, with 19 bases left in between. The CDR3 sequence is 17 residues long. Looked up from germline, CDR1 is MNHNS and CDR2 is SASEGT. These data originate in a study of radiotherapy plus CTLA-4 blockade in lung cancer. Clones were read by immunoSEQ multiplex PCR, and TCRdb kept only the in-frame ones, dropping some. The repertoire holds 56,000 or so clones, with 79% as singletons. Specimen: peripheral blood, collected from a patient treated with radiotherapy plus ipilimumab. This sequence was found in a human donor with non-small cell lung cancer who had a partial response to radiotherapy plus ipilimumab. The chain is built from TRBV6-1 and TRBJ1-1, with D perhaps TRBD1 (5 bases). As DNA, the CDR3 is TGTGCCAGCAGTGCCTTACCGGGGGGAATCTCGAACACTGAAGCTTTCTTT. This encodes CASSALPGGISNTEAFF.